These T cell receptor beta chains were read from a single sample in a study of tumor and adjacent non-tumor tissue in lung cancer. TCRdb re-called the multiplex PCR reads with MiXCR, one entry per CDR3 protein. The sample has fewer than 150,000 distinct CDR3 sequences, 66% seen once; the top ten hold over 15%. Input material: lung tumor tissue. All receptors derive from a man aged 60 to 69 with small cell lung cancer. Each CDR3 is given with its conserved first and last residue. D genes are given only for firm matches. Clone size is given for some rows only: seen once, a few or many times, or a class if the clone is expanded.

clone_size	v_call	j_call	d_call	cdr3_aa	cdr3_nt
-	TRBV5-1	TRBJ2-1	TRBD2	CASRSGRYNEQFF	TGCGCCAGCAGGAGCGGGAGATACAATGAACAGTTCTTC
-	TRBV11-1	TRBJ1-2	-	CARSSDGAYGCTF	-
-	TRBV6-5	TRBJ2-3	-	CAITYSTVDTQYF	TGTGCCATCACTTACTCGACCGTAGATACGCAGTATTTT
-	TRBV4-2	TRBJ1-5	TRBD1	CASSQGQGNQLQHF	TGTGCCAGTAGTCAAGGACAGGGGAATCAGCTCCAGCATTTT
-	TRBV6-5	TRBJ2-6	TRBD1	CASHVTGANVLSF	TGTGCCAGCCACGTGACAGGGGCCAACGTCCTGTCTTTC
few	TRBV12-3/TRBV12-4	TRBJ2-7	-	CASGSYEQYF	TGTGCCAGCGGATCCTACGAGCAGTACTTC
many	TRBV20-1	TRBJ2-1	TRBD2	CSAKSAGVSDEQFF	TGCAGTGCCAAGTCTGCGGGAGTTTCGGATGAGCAGTTCTTC
many	TRBV20-1	TRBJ2-3	-	CSARGKDLTDTQYF	TGCAGTGCTAGAGGAAAGGACCTTACAGATACGCAGTATTTT
-	TRBV7-9	TRBJ2-2	-	CASSTGGSGPHTGELFF	TGTGCCAGCAGCACGGGCGGGTCAGGGCCCCACACCGGGGAGCTGTTTTTT
-	TRBV20-1	TRBJ2-5	-	CSARDALLAYQEAQYF	TGCAGTGCTAGAGATGCCCTTTTAGCGTACCAAGAGGCCCAGTACTTC